The TCR beta chain described here comes from a study of blood T cell repertoires in COVID-19. V shed 6 bases, J shed 3 bases, and the junction held 9 bases outside the gene matches. The germline gives CDR1 SNHLY, CDR2 FYNNEI. This CDR3 spans 15 amino acids. Clones were sequenced by immunoSEQ multiplex PCR, and TCRdb holds only the in-frame ones, with some missing. The top ten clones hold less than 3% of a sample with around 300,000 clones, about 89% of them seen once. Input material: PBMCs or T cells enriched from blood (not recorded which). The TCR sequence derives from a woman aged 18-35 years who had recovered from COVID-19. The V call is TRBV2, the J call TRBJ1-1; TRBD1 matches at 8 bases. CDR3 residues: CASSRQGAGDTEAFF. DNA of the CDR3: TGTGCCAGCAGCCGGCAGGGGGCCGGAGACACTGAAGCTTTCTTT. Using reference TRBV2 and TRBJ1-1 for the parts outside the CDR3, the full variable domain is EPEVTQTPSHQVTQMGQEVILRCVPISNHLYFYWYRQILGQKVEFLVSFYNNEISEKSEIFDDQFSVERPDGSNFTLKIRSTKLEDSAMYFCASSRQGAGDTEAFFGQGTRLTVV.